The TCR beta chain described here comes from a study of T-cell reconstitution after alpha-beta-depleted transplantation in children. This clonotype was seen ten or more times. The germline V gene has CDR1 DFQATT and CDR2 SNEGSKA (reference sequence). Trimming took 1 base from V and 8 from J, leaving 11 bases between them. The CDR3 runs to 12 residues. During its preparation, the TCRbeta library received unique molecular identifiers. MiXCR, applied by TCRdb to the PCR reads, yields one record per CDR3 protein. The table lists approximately 350,000 distinct CDR3 sequences, about 14% of them singletons. The source material was PBMCs, sampled from the stem cell graft. The source is a human donor who donated a stem cell graft to a child with Fanconi anemia. The J gene is TRBJ1-2, the V gene TRBV20-1; D is unresolved. CDR3 nucleotide sequence: TGCAGTGCTAGAGGAGACGGCGGAGGCTACACCTTC. Translation gives CSARGDGGGYTF.